The entry below describes one TCR beta chain. Sequencing was performed with immunoSEQ multiplex PCR; in TCRdb, only in-frame clones are kept and a portion is missing. The table lists 14,000 to 15,000 clones, over 60% of them singletons. The data stem from a study of T cells after somatic rescue of genetic block. Germline V gene lookup returns CDR1 SGHVS and CDR2 FQNEAQ. The V segment lost 3 bases and the J segment 9 bases; nucleotides outside the gene matches: 1. The CDR3 loop spans 11 amino acids. The V and J genes are TRBV7-8 and TRBJ1-1; 7 bases agree with TRBD1. This receptor was taken from a man younger than 35. Sequencing input: peripheral blood mononuclear cells (PBMCs). CDR3 sequence: CASSLGQQAFF. The CDR3 nucleotides read TGTGCCAGCAGCTTGGGACAGCAAGCTTTCTTT. The complete variable domain, with remaining parts taken from reference TRBV7-8 and TRBJ1-1, reads GAGVSQSPRYKVAKRGQDVALRCDPISGHVSLFWYQQALGQGPEFLTYFQNEAQLDKSGLPSDRFFAERPEGSVSTLKIQRTQQEDSAVYLCASSLGQQAFFGQGTRLTVV.